This entry concerns a single T cell receptor beta chain. This clonotype was picked up one time. Its target antigen remains unknown. The input lacks base qualities; no much larger clone sits a single base away. A single read offers scant evidence. The sample comes from a study of T cell repertoires in cytomegalovirus infection (dated by TCRdb to between 2019 and 2020). For context, the study as a whole: Peptide stimulations targeted recently identified HLA-C-restricted CMV epitopes, whose presentation resists viral immunomodulation, together with well-studied HLA-B-restricted epitopes. Because public TCR beta signatures pointed to carriage of CMV infection together with the matching HLA type, the HLA type of each donor mattered for the analysis. Paper-wide results and their limitations: Cumulative frequency of public TCR beta family members discriminated carriers of CMV infection plus the relevant HLA type in this cohort and an independent approximately 350-donor cohort. The ex vivo response was dominated by HLA-C-restricted CMV-specific TCR beta clonotypes, which also provided the single most frequent clonotype in two of eight donors.

Sequenced on an Illumina HiSeq 1500. The raw public data were reprocessed by TCRdb itself: fastp quality trimming at Q25, MiXCR clonotype calling, in-frame beta chains only. Entries that share a CDR3 protein sequence are merged under the most common genes and DNA. The sample includes 550,000 to 700,000 distinct CDR3 sequences, with 40% observed a single time. The top ten hold over 45% of the sample. Counted from cysteine to phenylalanine, this CDR3 has 12 amino acids. This entry keeps only the CDR3 DNA: 36 bases, framed from base 1. V is cut by 6 bases and J by 4 bases, and the space between the germline ends is 8 bases. The sample's treatment or condition, from its label and the paper: in vitro stimulation with specific CMV peptide epitopes to enrich CMV-specific T cells.

Sequences were derived from cultured PBMCs, sampled from culture after CMV antigen stimulation. The clonotype was recovered from a human donor in good health (CMV status not recorded). Some clones in this sample may be carry-over from other donors' samples. The receptor chain draws on TRBV12-3 or TRBV12-4 and TRBJ2-3; too little of a D gene remains to name it. This receptor carries the CDR3 CASSGPADTQYF. At the DNA level, the sequence is TGTGCCAGCAGCGGACCTGCAGATACGCAGTATTTT.